Given below is one T cell receptor (beta chain) in context. The assay used was immunoSEQ (version v3.0), run at survey level. Profiled with immunoSEQ multiplex PCR; TCRdb holds only in-frame clones, not every one. Among around 21,000 clones listed, around 87% were seen once. The data originate from a study of long-term antiretroviral therapy in people with HIV. CDR3 length equals 15 residues. V gave up 0 bases and J gave up 8 bases; unmatched junction bases: 5. Germline loops: CDR1 ENHRY, CDR2 SYGVKD. The chain has TRBV10-3 and TRBJ1-4; 8 bases map to TRBD1. This TCR was recovered from a man younger than 30 with HIV. This sample comprised unsorted PBMCs, obtained 0.2 years before starting antiretroviral therapy. The CDR3 loop reads CAISESIDRGEKLFF. DNA of the CDR3: TGTGCCATCAGTGAGTCAATCGACAGGGGAGAAAAACTGTTTTTT.